Detailed here is one TCR beta chain. Trimming stripped 7 bases from V and 4 bases from J, with 19 bases between. Germline assignment: CDR1 SGHTA and CDR2 FQGNSA. CDR3 size: 15 residues. Only in-frame clones appear in the TCRdb table, and some are missing; sequencing was by immunoSEQ multiplex PCR. Here the sample spans about 68,000 clones, roughly 93% being singletons. Specimen: PBMCs. This TCR was recovered from a middle-aged man with rheumatoid arthritis. The chain recombines TRBV7-2 with TRBJ1-2, with D unclear. DNA of the CDR3: TGTGCCAGCACCTCAGGAGGCGGGCAGGTCTATGGCTACACCTTC. This gives the protein CASTSGGGQVYGYTF.